The clone carrying this T cell receptor beta chain was detected many times. This entry is derived from a study of T cells in Graves' hyperthyroidism and ophthalmopathy. For the study at large: Peripheral blood collection took place at initial diagnosis, before any treatment.

Active moderate-to-severe ophthalmopathy, Clinical Activity Score at least 3, NOSPECS at least 4, under 3 months' duration. Each diagnosis was grounded in clinical symptoms, serum thyroxine and TRAb, thyroid ultrasound, and orbital computed tomography. The CDR3 is made up of 15 amino acids. Trimming stripped 3 bases from V and 2 bases from J, with 12 bases between. Amplified regions were TCR beta CDR3 sequences from RNA transcripts. TCR CDR3 regions were first amplified by RT-PCR with HTBI primers. Via MiXCR, TCRdb re-called the multiplex PCR reads, giving one row per CDR3 protein. The sample yields 490,000 or so distinct CDR3 sequences, 20% to 25% seen once.

This receptor was identified in a woman aged 70-85 years with Graves' ophthalmopathy. This chain joins TRBV12-3 or TRBV12-4 and TRBJ2-3; D may be TRBD2 (6 bases). Sequences were obtained from blood. For the CDR3, the DNA is TGTGCCAGCAGTTTTTCGGAGCGGGTCACAGATACGCAGTATTTT. Encoded protein: CASSFSERVTDTQYF.